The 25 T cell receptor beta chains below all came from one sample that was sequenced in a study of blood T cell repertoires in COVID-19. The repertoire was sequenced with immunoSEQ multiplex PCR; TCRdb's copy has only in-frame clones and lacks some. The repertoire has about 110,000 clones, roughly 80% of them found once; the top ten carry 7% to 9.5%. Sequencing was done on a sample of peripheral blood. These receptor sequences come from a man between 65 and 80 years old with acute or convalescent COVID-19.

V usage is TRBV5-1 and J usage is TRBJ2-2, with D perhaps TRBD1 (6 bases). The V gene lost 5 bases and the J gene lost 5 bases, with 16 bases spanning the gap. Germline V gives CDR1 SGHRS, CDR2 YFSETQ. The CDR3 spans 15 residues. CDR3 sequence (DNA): TGCGCCAGCAGATCAGGGGATTCGTCGACCGGGGAGCTGTTTTTT. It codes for CASRSGDSSTGELFF.

The CDR3 DNA follows: TGCGCCAGCAGCTTGGGACTAGCGGGAGCCATCAATGAGCAGTTCTTC. This codes for CASSLGLAGAINEQFF. The chain combines TRBV5-1 with TRBJ2-1, with 12 bases that match TRBD2. V gave up 0 bases and J gave up 6 bases; unmatched junction bases: 4. The germline CDR1 and CDR2 sequences are SGHRS and YFSETQ. CDR3 length: 16 amino acids.

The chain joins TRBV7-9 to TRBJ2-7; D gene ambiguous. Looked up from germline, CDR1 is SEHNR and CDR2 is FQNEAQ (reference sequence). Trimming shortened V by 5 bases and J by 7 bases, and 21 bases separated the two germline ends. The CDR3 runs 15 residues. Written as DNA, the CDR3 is TGTGCCAGCAGCCCGCATCTCGGAGCTGCTTGGGAGCAGTACTTC. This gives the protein CASSPHLGAAWEQYF.

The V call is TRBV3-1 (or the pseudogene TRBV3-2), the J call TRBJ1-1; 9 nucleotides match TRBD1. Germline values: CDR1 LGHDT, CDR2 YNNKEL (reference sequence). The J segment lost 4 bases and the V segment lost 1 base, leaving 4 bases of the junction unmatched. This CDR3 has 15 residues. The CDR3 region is CASSQADRGSTEAFF. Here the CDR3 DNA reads TGTGCCAGCAGCCAAGCGGACAGGGGTAGCACTGAAGCTTTCTTT.

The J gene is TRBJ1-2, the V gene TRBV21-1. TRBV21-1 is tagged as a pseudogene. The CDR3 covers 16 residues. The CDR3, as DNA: TGTGCCAGCAGCAAAACCCCCCAGGGAGGGAGCTATGGCTACACCTTC. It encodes CASSKTPQGGSYGYTF.

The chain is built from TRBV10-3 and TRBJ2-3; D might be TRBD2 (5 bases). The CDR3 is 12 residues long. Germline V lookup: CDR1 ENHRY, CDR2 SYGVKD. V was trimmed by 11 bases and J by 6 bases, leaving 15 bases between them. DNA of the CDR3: TGTGCCTCCTCCGGAGGTTTGGATACGCAGTATTTT. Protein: CASSGGLDTQYF.

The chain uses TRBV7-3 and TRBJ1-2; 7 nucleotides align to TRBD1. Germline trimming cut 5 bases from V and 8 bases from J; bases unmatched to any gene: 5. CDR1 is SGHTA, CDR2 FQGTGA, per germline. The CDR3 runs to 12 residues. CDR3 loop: CASSRQGEGYTF. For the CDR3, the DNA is TGTGCCAGCAGCCGTCAGGGGGAAGGCTACACCTTC.

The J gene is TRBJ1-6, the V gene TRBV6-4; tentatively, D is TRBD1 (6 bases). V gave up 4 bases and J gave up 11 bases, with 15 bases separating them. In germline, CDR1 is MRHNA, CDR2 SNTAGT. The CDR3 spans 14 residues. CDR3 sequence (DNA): TGTGCCAGCAGTGTGGCAGGGGATGGGACACCCCTCCACTTT. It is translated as CASSVAGDGTPLHF.

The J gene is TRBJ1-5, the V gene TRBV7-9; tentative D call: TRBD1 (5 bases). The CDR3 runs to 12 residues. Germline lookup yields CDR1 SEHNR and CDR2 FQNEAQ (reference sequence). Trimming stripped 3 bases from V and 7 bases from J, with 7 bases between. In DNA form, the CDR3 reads TGTGCCAGCAGCTTCGGGGGACAGCCCCAGCATTTT. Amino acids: CASSFGGQPQHF.

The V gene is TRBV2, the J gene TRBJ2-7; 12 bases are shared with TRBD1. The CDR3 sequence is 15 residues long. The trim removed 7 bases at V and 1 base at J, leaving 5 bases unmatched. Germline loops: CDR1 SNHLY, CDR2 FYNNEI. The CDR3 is CASNRDRGPSYEQYF. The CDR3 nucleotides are TGTGCCAGCAATCGGGACAGGGGGCCTTCCTACGAGCAGTACTTC.

The CDR3 DNA sequence: TGCAGCGCGGAGGGGGTGCGCGGTGAAAAACTGTTTTTT. Translation gives CSAEGVRGEKLFF. V is TRBV29-1 and J is TRBJ1-4; possible D gene TRBD1, 6 bases. The CDR3 has 13 residues. Trimming pared 7 bases from V and 7 bases from J, leaving 16 bases between. Germline-derived CDR1 and CDR2 are SQVTM and ANQGSEA.

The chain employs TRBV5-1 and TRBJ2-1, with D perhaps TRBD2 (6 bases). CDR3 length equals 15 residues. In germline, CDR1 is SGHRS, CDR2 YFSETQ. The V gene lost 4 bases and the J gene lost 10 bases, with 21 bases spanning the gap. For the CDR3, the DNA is TGCGCCAGCAGCGCCCGGGACTCAGAGGTCAGCGAGCAGTTCTTC. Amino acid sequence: CASSARDSEVSEQFF.

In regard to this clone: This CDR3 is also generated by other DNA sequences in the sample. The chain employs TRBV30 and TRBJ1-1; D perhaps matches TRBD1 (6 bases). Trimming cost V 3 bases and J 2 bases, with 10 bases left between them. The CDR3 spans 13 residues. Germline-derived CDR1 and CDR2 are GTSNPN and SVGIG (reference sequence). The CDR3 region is CAWSGQLNTEAFF. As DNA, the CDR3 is TGTGCCTGGAGCGGACAGCTCAACACTGAAGCTTTCTTT.

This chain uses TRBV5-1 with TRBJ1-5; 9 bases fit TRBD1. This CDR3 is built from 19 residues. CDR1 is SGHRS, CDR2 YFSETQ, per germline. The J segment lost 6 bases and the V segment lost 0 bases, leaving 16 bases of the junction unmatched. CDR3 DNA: TGCGCCAGCAGCTTGGCCCAAATACGATACAGGGGGCGCGTTCAGCCCCAGCATTTT. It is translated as CASSLAQIRYRGRVQPQHF. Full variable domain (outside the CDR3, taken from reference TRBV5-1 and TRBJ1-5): KAGVTQTPRYLIKTRGQQVTLSCSPISGHRSVSWYQQTPGQGLQFLFEYFSETQRNKGNFPGRFSGRQFSNSRSEMNVSTLELGDSALYLCASSLAQIRYRGRVQPQHFGDGTRLSIL.

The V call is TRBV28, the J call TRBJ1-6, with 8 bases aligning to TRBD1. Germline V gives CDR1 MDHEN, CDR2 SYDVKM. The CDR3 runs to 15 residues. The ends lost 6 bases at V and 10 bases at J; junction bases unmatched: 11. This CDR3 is CASSPPQGAQSPLHF. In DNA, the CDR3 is TGTGCCAGCAGCCCCCCCCAGGGGGCCCAGTCACCCCTCCACTTT.

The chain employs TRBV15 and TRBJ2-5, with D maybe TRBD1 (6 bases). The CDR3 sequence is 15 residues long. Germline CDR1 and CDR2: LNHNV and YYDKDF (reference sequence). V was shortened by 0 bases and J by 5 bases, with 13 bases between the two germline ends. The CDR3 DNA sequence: TGTGCCACCAGCAGAGATTCCAGGGGTGGGGAGACCCAGTACTTC. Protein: CATSRDSRGGETQYF.

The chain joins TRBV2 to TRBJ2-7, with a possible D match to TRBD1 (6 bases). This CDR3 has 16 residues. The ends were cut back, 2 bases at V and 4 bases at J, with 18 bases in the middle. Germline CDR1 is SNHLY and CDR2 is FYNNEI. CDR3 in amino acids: CASSEMGQIDAYEQYF. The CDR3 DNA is TGTGCCAGCAGTGAAATGGGACAAATAGATGCTTACGAGCAGTACTTC.

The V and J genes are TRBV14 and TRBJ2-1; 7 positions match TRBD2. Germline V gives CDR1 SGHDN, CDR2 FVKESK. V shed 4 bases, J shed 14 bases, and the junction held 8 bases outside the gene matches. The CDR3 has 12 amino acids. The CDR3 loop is CASSLASGKEFF. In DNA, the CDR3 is TGTGCCAGCAGCCTAGCTAGCGGCAAGGAGTTCTTC.

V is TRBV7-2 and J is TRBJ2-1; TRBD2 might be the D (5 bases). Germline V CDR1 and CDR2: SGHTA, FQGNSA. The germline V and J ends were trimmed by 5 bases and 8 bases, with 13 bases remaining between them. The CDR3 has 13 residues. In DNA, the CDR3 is TGTGCCAGCAGCCCGAGGGCCGCCCATGAGCAGTTCTTC. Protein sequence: CASSPRAAHEQFF.

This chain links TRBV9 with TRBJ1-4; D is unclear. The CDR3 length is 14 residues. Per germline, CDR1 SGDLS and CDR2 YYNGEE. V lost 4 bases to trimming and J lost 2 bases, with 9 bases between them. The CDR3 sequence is CASSSRGTNEKLFF. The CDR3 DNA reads TGTGCCAGCAGCTCCCGGGGTACTAATGAAAAACTGTTTTTT. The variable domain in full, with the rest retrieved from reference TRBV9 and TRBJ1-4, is DSGVTQTPKHLITATGQRVTLRCSPRSGDLSVYWYQQSLDQGLQFLIQYYNGEERAKGNILERFSAQQFPDLHSELNLSSLELGDSALYFCASSSRGTNEKLFFGSGTQLSVL.

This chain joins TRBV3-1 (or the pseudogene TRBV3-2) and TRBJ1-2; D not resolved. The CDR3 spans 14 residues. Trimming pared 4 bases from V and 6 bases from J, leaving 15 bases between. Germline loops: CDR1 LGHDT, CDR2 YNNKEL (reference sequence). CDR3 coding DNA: TGTGCCAGCAGCCCTAGGTCCCTTTACAATGGCTACACCTTC. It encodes CASSPRSLYNGYTF.

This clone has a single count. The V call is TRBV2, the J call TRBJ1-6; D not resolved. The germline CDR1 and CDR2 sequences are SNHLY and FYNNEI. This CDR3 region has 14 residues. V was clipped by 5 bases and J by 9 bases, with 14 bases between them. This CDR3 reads CASSKESQGSPLHF. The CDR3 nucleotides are TGTGCCAGCAGTAAGGAGAGCCAAGGTTCACCCCTCCACTTT. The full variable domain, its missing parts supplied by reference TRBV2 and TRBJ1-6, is EPEVTQTPSHQVTQMGQEVILRCVPISNHLYFYWYRQILGQKVEFLVSFYNNEISEKSEIFDDQFSVERPDGSNFTLKIRSTKLEDSAMYFCASSKESQGSPLHFGNGTRLTVT.

The CDR3 DNA follows: TGTGCCAGCAGTGAGATCAGGACGGGACATCACTATGGCTACACCTTC. Residues: CASSEIRTGHHYGYTF. The rearrangement uses TRBV2 and TRBJ1-2; D perhaps matches TRBD1 (6 bases). This CDR3 is built from 16 residues. V lost 3 bases to trimming and J lost 3 bases, with 17 bases between them. The V gene's germline CDR1 is SNHLY and CDR2 FYNNEI.

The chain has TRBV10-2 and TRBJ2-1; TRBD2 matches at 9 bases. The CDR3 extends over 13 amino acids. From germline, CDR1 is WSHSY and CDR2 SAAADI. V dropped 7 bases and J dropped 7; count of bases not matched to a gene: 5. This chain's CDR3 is CASISGRRNEQFF. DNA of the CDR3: TGCGCCAGCATCAGCGGGAGGAGGAATGAGCAGTTCTTC.

CDR3 loop: CASSLDRAQPQHF. The CDR3, as DNA: TGTGCCAGCAGCCTGGACAGGGCTCAGCCCCAGCATTTT. The genes are TRBV11-2 and TRBJ1-5; 8 bases agree with TRBD1. Germline assignment: CDR1 SGHAT and CDR2 FQNNGV. Germline trimming cut 5 bases from V and 6 bases from J; bases unmatched to any gene: 3. There are 13 residues in the CDR3.